The source of this T cell receptor beta chain is a study of tumor-infiltrating lymphocytes in localized non-small cell lung cancer. Study results and limitations: No link was found between tumor T-cell fraction and recurrence-free survival.

Profiled with immunoSEQ multiplex PCR; TCRdb holds only in-frame clones, not every one. The sample contains over 15,000 clones, roughly 78% of which appear only once. As for this clone: Its antigen is still unknown.

V lost 3 bases to trimming and J lost 3 bases; unmatched junction nucleotides: 2. This CDR3 is built from 16 residues. Germline assignment: CDR1 SGHDT and CDR2 YYEEEE. This TCR came from a human donor with non-small cell lung cancer. J is TRBJ2-4 and V is TRBV5-6, with 14 bases identical to TRBD2. Source material: lung tumor tissue. CDR3 in amino acids: CASSSGLAGVKNIQYF. CDR3 DNA sequence: TGTGCCAGCAGCTCGGGACTAGCGGGGGTCAAAAACATTCAGTACTTC. The full variable domain, with the rest looked up from reference TRBV5-6 and TRBJ2-4, is DAGVTQSPTHLIKTRGQQVTLRCSPKSGHDTVSWYQQALGQGPQFIFQYYEEEERQRGNFPDRFSGHQFPNYSSELNVNALLLGDSALYLCASSSGLAGVKNIQYFGAGTRLSVL.